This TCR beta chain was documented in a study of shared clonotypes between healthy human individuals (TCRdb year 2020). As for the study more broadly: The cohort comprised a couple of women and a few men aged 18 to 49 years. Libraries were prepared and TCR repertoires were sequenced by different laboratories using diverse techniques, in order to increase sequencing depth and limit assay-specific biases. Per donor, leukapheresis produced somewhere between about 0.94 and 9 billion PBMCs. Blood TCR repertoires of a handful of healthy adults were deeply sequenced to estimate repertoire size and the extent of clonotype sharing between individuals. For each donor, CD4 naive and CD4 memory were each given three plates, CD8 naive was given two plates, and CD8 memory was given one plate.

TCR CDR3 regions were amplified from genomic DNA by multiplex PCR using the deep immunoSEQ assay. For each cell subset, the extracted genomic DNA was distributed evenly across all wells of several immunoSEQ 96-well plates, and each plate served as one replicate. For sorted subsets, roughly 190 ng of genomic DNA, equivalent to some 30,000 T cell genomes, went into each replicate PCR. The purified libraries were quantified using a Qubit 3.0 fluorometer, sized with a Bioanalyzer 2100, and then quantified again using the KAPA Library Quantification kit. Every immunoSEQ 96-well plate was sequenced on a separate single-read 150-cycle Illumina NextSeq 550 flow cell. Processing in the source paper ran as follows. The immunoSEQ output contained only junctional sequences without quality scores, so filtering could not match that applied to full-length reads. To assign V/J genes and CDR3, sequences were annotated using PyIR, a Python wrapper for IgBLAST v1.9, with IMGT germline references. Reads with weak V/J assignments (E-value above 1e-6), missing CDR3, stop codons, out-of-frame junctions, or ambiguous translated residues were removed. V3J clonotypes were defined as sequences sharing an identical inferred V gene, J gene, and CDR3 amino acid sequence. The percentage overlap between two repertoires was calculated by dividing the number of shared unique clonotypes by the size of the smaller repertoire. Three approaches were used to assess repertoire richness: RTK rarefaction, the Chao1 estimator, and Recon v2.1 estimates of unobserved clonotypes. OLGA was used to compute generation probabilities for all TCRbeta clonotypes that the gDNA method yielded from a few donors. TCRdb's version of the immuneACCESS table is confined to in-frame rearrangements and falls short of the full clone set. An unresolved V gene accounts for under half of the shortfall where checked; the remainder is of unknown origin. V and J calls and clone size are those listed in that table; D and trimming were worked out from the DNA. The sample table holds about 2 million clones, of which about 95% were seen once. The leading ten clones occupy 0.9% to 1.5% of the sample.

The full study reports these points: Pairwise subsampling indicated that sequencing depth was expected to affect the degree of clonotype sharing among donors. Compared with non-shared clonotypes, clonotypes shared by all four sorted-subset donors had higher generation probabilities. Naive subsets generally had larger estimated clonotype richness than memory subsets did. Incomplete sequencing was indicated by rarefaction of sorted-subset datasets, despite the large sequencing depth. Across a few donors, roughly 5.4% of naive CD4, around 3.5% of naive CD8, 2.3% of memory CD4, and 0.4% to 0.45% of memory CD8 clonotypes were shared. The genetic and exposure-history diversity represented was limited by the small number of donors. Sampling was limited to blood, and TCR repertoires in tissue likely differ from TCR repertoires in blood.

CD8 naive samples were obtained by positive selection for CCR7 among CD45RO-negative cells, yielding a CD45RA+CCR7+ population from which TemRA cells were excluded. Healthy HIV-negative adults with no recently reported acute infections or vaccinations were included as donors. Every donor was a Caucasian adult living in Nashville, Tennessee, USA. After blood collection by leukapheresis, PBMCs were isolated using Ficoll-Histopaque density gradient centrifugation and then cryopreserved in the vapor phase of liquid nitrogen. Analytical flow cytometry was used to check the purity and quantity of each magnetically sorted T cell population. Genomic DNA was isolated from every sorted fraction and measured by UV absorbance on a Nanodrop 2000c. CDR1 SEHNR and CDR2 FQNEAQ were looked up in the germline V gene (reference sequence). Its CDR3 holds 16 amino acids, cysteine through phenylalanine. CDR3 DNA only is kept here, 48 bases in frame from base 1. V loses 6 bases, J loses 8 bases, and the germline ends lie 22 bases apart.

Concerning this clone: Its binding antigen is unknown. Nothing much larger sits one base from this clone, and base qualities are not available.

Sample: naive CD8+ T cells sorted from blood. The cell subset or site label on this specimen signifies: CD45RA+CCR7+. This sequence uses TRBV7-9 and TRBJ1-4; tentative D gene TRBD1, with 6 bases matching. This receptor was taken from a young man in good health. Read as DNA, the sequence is TGTGCCAGCAGACCCAAACGGGGGGCTGGTGAGGAAAAACTGTTTTTT. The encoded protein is CASRPKRGAGEEKLFF.